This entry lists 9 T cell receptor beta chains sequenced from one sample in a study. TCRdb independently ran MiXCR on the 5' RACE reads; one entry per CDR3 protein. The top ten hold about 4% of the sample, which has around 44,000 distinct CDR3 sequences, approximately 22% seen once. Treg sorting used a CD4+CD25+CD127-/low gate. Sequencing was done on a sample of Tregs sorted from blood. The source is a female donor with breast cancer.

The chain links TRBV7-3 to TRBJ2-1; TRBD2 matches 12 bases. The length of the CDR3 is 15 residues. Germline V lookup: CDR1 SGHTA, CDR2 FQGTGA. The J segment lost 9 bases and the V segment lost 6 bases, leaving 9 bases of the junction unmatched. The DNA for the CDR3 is TGTGCCAGCAGTGGCTCTAGCGGGAGGGCTTCTGAGCAGTTCTTC. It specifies CASSGSSGRASEQFF.

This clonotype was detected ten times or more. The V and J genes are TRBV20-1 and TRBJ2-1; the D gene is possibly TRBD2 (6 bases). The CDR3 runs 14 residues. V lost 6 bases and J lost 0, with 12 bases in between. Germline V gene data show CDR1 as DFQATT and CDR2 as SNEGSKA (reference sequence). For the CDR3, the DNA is TGCAGTGCCCAGGACGGGAGCTCCTACAATGAGCAGTTCTTC. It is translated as CSAQDGSSYNEQFF.

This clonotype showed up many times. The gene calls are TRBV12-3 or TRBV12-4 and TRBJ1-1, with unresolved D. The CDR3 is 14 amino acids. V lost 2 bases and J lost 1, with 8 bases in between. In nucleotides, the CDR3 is TGTGCCAGCAGTTTATGGGTGGAGAACACTGAAGCTTTCTTT. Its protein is CASSLWVENTEAFF.

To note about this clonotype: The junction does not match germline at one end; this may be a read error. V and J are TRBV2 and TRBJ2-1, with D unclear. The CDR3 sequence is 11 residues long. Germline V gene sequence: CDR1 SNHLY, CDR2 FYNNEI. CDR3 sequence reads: CASNSWNEQSF. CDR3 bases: TGTGCCAGCAATAGCTGGAATGAGCAGTCCTTC.

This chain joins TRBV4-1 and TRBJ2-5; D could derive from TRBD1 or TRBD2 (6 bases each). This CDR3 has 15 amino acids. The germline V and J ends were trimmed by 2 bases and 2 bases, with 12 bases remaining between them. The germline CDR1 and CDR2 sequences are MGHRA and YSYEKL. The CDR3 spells CASSQWGAPQETQYF. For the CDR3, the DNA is TGCGCCAGCAGCCAATGGGGGGCTCCACAAGAGACCCAGTACTTC.

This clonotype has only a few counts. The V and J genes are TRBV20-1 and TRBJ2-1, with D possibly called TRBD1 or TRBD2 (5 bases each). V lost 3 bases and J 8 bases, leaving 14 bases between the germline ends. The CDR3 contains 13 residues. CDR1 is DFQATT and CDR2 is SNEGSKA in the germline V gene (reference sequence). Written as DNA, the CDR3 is TGCAGTGCTAGTAATCTGGGGGTTGATGAGCAGTTCTTC. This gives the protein CSASNLGVDEQFF.

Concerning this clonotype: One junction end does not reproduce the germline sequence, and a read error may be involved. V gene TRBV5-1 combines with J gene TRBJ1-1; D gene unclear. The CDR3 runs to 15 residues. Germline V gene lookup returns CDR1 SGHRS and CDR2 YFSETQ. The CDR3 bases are TGCGCCAGCAGCTTGGTTCAAGGGATGAACACTGAAGTTTTCTTT. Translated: CASSLVQGMNTEVFF. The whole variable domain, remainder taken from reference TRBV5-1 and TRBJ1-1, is KAGVTQTPRYLIKTRGQQVTLSCSPISGHRSVSWYQQTPGQGLQFLFEYFSETQRNKGNFPGRFSGRQFSNSRSEMNVSTLELGDSALYLCASSLVQGMNTEVFFGQGTRLTVV.

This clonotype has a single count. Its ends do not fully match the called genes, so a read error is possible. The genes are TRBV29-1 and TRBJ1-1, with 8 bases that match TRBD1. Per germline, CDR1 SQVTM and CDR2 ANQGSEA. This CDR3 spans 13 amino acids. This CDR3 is CSVGQGVNTEAIF. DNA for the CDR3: TGCAGCGTCGGACAGGGAGTGAACACTGAAGCTATCTTT.

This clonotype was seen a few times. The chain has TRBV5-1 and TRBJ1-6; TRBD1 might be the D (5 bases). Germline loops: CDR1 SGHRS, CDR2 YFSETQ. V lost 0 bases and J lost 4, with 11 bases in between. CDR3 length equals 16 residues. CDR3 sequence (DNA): TGCGCCAGCAGCTTGGAGGCGGGGGTGTATAATTCACCCCTCCACTTT. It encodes CASSLEAGVYNSPLHF.